This TCR beta chain was retrieved from a study of neurological immune-mediated disorders. Study results and limitations: Multiple sclerosis, the disease with the least TCR clonal expansion, fell below healthy controls, whereas HTLV-1-associated myelopathy showed the most.

In its sample, this clonotype was seen many times. Its specificity is not known. Noted time point: longitudinal time-point 2. With 10-nucleotide random UMIs, 5'RACE was used to make the cDNA. In every sequencing run, more than 180 million TCR-beta sequences were generated from 15-18 subjects. MiXCR was run by TCRdb on the 5' RACE reads, yielding one entry per CDR3 protein. This sample yields roughly 98,000 distinct CDR3 sequences, of which around 13% are seen a single time; under 6% belongs to the top ten. This CDR3 comprises 14 residues. Germline-derived CDR1 and CDR2 are SEHNR and FQNEAQ (reference sequence). With 1 base removed from V and 5 bases from J, the gap between germline ends came to 11 bases.

The genes are TRBV7-9 and TRBJ2-5; possible D gene TRBD1, 6 bases. The sequence was obtained from a female donor with HTLV-1-associated myelopathy (HAM/TSP). Sequenced input: PBMCs. DNA of the CDR3: TGTGCCAGCAGCTTAGGAAACAGGGACGAGACCCAGTACTTC. It translates to CASSLGNRDETQYF.